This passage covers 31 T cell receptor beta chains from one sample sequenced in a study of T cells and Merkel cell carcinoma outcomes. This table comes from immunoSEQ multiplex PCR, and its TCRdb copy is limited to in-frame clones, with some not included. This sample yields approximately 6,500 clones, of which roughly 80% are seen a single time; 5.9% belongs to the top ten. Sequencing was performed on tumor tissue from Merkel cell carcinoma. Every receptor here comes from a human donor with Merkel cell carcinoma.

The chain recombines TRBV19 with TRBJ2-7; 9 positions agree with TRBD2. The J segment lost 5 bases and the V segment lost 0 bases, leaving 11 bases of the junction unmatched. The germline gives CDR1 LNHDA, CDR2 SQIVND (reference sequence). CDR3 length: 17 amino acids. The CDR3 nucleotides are TGTGCCAGTAGTATAGATTCTGGGACTAGCAAATTGCACGAGCAGTACTTC. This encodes CASSIDSGTSKLHEQYF. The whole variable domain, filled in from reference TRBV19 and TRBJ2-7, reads DGGITQSPKYLFRKEGQNVTLSCEQNLNHDAMYWYRQDPGQGLRLIYYSQIVNDFQKGDIAEGYSVSREKKESFPLTVTSAQKNPTAFYLCASSIDSGTSKLHEQYFGPGTRLTVT.

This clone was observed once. The CDR3 region has the DNA TGCGCCAGCAGCTTGCCCCGGACAGGGGTTAAAGATACGCAGTATTTT. This codes for CASSLPRTGVKDTQYF. This rearrangement joins TRBV5-1 to TRBJ2-3, with 9 bases lining up with TRBD1. The V and J ends lost 1 base and 5 bases, in that order; junction bases with no gene match: 8. The CDR3 is 16 amino acids. Germline V gene data show CDR1 as SGHRS and CDR2 as YFSETQ.

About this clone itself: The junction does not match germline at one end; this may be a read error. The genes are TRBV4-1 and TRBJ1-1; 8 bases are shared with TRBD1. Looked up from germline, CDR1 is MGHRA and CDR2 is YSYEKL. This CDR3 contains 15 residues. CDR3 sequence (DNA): TGCGCCAGTAGCCTAGGACAGGGTCGAGAAACTGAAGCTTTCTTT. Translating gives CASSLGQGRETEAFF.

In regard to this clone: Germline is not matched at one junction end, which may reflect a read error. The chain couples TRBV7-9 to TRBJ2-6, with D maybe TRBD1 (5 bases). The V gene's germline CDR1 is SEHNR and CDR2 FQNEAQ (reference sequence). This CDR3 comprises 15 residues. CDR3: CASSLDGSGANVLIF. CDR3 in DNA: TGTGCCAGCAGCTTAGATGGCTCTGGGGCCAACGTCCTGATTTTC.

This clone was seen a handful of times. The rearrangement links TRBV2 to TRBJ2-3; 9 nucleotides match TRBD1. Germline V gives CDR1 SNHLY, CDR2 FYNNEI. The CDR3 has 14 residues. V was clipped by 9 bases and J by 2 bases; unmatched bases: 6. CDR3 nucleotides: TGTGCCAGGTCCGGGACAGGGCCCACAGATACGCAGTATTTT. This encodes CARSGTGPTDTQYF.

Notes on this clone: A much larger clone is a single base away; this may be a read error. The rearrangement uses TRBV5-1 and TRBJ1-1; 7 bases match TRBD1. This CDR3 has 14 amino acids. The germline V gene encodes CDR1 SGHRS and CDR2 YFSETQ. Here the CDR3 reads CASSGRGWNTETFF. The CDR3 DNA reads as TGCGCCAGCAGCGGCAGGGGGTGGAACACTGAAACTTTCTTT.

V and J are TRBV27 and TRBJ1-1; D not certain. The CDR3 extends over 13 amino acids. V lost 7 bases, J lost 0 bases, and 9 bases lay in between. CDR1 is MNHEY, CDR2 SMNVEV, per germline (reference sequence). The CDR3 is CASKRTVNTEAFF. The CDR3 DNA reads TGTGCCAGCAAACGTACAGTGAACACTGAAGCTTTCTTT.

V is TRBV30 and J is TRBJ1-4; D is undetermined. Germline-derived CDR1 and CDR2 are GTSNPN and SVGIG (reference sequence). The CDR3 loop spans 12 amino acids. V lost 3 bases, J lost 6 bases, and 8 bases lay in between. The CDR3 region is CAWSGPDEKLFF. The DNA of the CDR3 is TGTGCCTGGAGCGGCCCCGATGAAAAACTGTTTTTT.

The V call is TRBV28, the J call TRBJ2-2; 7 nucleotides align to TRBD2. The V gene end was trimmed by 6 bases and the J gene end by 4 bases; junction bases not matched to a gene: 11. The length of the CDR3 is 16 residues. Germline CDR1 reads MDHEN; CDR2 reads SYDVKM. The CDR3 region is CASRGLMGGPTGELFF. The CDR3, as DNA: TGTGCCAGCAGGGGATTAATGGGAGGGCCCACCGGGGAGCTGTTTTTT. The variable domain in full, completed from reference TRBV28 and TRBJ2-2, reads DVKVTQSSRYLVKRTGEKVFLECVQDMDHENMFWYRQDPGLGLRLIYFSYDVKMKEKGDIPEGYSVSREKKERFSLILESASTNQTSMYLCASRGLMGGPTGELFFGEGSRLTVL.

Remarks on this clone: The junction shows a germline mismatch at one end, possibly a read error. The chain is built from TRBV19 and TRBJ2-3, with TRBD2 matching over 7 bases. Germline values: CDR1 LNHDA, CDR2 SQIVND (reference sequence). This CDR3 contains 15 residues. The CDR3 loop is CASSAPERGTDMQYF. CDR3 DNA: TGTGCCAGTAGTGCGCCGGAGCGGGGCACAGATATGCAGTATTTT.

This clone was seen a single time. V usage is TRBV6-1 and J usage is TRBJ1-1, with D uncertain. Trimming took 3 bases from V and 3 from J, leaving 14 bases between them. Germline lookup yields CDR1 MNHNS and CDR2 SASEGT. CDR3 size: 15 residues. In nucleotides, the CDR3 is TGTGCCAGCAGTGATTGGCCCCAAACAGACACTGAAGCTTTCTTT. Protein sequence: CASSDWPQTDTEAFF.

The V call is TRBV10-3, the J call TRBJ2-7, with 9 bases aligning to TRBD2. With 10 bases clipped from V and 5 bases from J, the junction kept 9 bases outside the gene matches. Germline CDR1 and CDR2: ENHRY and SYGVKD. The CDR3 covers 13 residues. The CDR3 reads CATQGTSRHEQYF. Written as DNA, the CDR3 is TGTGCCACCCAGGGGACTAGCCGCCACGAGCAGTACTTC.

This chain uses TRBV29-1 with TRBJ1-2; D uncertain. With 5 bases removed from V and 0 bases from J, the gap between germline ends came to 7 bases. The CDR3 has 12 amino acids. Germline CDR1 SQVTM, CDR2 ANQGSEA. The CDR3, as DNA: TGCAGCGTTCCGTGGTCTAACTATGGCTACACCTTC. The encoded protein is CSVPWSNYGYTF.

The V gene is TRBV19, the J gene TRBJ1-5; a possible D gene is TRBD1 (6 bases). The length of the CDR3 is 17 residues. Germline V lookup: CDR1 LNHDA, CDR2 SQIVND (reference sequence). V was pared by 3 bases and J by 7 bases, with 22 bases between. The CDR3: CASSIRRHTGQGQPQHF. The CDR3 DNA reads TGTGCCAGTAGTATTCGGAGACATACAGGGCAAGGACAGCCCCAGCATTTT.

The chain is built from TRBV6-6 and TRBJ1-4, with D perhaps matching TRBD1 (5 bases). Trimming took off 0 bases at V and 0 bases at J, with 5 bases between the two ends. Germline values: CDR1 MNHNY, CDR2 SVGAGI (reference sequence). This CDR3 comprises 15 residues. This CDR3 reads CASSYSGATNEKLFF. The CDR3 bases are TGTGCCAGCAGTTACTCAGGGGCAACTAATGAAAAACTGTTTTTT.

CDR3: CASSSPGLAANTDTQYF. The DNA for the CDR3 is TGTGCCAGCAGCTCGCCGGGACTAGCGGCTAACACAGATACGCAGTATTTT. The rearrangement links TRBV7-9 to TRBJ2-3; TRBD2 matches at 11 bases. The CDR3 loop spans 17 amino acids. Per germline, CDR1 SEHNR and CDR2 FQNEAQ (reference sequence). The ends lost 4 bases at V and 2 bases at J; junction bases unmatched: 8.

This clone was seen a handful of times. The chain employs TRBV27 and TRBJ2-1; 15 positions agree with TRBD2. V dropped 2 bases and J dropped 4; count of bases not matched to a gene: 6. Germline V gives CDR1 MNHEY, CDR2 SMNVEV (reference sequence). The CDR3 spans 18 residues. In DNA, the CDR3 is TGTGCCAGCAGTTTAAGGACTAGCGGGAGGGCGTCGTACAATGAGCAGTTCTTC. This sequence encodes CASSLRTSGRASYNEQFF.

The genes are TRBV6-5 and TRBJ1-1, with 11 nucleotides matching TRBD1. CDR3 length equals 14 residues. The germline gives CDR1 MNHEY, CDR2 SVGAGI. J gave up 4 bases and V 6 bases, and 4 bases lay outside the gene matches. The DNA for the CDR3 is TGTGCCAGCAGGACCGGGACAGGGGGCACTGAAGCTTTCTTT. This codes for CASRTGTGGTEAFF.

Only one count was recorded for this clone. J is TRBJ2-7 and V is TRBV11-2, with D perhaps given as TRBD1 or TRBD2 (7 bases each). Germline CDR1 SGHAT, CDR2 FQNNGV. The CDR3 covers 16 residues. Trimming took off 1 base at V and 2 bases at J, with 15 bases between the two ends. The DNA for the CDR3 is TGTGCCAGCAGCTTAGGGGGGGGGACAGTACCCTACGAGCAGTACTTC. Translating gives CASSLGGGTVPYEQYF.

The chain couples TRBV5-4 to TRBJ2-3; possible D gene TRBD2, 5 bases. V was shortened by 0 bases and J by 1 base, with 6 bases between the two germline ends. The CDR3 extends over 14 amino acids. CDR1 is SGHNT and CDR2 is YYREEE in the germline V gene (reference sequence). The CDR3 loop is CASSLVARTDTQYF. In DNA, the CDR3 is TGTGCCAGCAGCTTGGTAGCGCGCACAGATACGCAGTATTTT.

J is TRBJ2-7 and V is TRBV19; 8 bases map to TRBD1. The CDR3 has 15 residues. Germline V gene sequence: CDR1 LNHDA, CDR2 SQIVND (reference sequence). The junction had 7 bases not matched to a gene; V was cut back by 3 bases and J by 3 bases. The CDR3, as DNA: TGTGCCAGTAGTATTCGGACAGGGCGGGACTACGAGCAGTACTTC. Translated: CASSIRTGRDYEQYF.

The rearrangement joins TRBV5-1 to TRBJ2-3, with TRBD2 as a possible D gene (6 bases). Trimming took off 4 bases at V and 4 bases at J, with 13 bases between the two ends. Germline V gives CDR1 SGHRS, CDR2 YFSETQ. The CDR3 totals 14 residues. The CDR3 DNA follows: TGCGCCAGCAGCCCAGACCGCGGGGCAGATACGCAGTATTTT. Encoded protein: CASSPDRGADTQYF.

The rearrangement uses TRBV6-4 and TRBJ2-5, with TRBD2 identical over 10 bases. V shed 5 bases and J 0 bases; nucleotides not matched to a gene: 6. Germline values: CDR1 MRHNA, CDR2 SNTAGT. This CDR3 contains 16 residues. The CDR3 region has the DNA TGTGCCAGCAGTCATCTAGCGGGAGTATACCAAGAGACCCAGTACTTC. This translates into CASSHLAGVYQETQYF.

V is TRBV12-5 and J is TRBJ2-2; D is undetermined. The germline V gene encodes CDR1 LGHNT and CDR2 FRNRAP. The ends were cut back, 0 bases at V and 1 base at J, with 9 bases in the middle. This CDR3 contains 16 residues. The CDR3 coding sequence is TGTGCTAGTGGTTTGGTATGGGCAGGGAACACCGGGGAGCTGTTTTTT. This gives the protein CASGLVWAGNTGELFF.

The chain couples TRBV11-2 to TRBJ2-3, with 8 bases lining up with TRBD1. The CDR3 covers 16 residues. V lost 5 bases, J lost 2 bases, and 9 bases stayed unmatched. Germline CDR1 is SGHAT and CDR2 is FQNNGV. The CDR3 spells CASSGLLGQDTDTQYF. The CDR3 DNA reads TGTGCCAGCAGCGGCCTCTTGGGACAGGACACAGATACGCAGTATTTT. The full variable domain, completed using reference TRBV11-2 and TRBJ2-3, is EAGVAQSPRYKIIEKRQSVAFWCNPISGHATLYWYQQILGQGPKLLIQFQNNGVVDDSQLPKDRFSAERLKGVDSTLKIQPAKLEDSAVYLCASSGLLGQDTDTQYFGPGTRLTVL.

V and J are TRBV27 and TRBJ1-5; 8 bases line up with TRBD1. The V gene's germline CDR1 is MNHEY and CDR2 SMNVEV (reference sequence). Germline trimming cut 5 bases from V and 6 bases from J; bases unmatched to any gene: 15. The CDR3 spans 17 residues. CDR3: CASSLRPGQGEIQPQHF. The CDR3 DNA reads TGTGCCAGCAGTCTACGCCCCGGACAGGGAGAGATTCAGCCCCAGCATTTT.

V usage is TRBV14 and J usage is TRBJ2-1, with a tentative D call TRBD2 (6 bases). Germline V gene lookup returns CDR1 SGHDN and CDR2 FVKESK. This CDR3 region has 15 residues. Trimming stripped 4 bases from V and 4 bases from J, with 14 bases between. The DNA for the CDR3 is TGTGCCAGCAGCCGAACCGGGACTTTGTACAATGAGCAGTTCTTC. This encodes CASSRTGTLYNEQFF.

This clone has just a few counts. CDR3 region: CASSPYTSGNYNEQFF. The CDR3 DNA reads TGTGCCAGCAGCCCCTATACTAGCGGGAACTACAATGAGCAGTTCTTC. V gene TRBV11-2 combines with J gene TRBJ2-1, with 10 bases aligning to TRBD2. V lost 5 bases to trimming and J lost 3 bases; unmatched junction nucleotides: 7. The germline V gene has CDR1 SGHAT and CDR2 FQNNGV. This CDR3 has 16 residues.

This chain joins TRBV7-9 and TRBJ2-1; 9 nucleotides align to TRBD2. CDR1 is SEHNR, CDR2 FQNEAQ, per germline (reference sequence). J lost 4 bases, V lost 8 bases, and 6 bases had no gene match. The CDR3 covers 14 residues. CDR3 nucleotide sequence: TGTGCCAGCCCCGGGACTAGCTCTTACAATGAGCAGTTCTTC. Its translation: CASPGTSSYNEQFF. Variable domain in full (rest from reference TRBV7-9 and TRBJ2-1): DTGVSQNPRHKITKRGQNVTFRCDPISEHNRLYWYRQTLGQGPEFLTYFQNEAQLEKSRLLSDRFSAERPKGSFSTLEIQRTEQGDSAMYLCASPGTSSYNEQFFGPGTRLTVL.

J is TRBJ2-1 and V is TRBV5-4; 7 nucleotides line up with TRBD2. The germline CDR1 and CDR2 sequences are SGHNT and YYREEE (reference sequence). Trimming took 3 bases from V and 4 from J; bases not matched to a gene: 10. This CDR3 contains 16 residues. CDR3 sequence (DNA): TGTGCCAGCAGCTCCCACCTCGGGAGGTCTTACAATGAGCAGTTCTTC. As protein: CASSSHLGRSYNEQFF.

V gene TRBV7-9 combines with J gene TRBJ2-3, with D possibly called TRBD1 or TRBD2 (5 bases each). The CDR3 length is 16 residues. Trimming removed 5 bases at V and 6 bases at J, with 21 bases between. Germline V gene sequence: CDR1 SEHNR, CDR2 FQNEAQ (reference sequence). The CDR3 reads CASSPTEGTAWDTQYF. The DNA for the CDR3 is TGTGCCAGCAGCCCCACAGAGGGGACCGCCTGGGATACGCAGTATTTT.